These 29 T cell receptor beta chains originate from one sample sequenced in a study of identical twins. TCRdb reprocessed the 5' RACE reads via MiXCR and lists one record per CDR3 protein. The data show about 890,000 distinct CDR3 sequences, 9% to 15% seen once. These data were also reused for a study on yellow fever vaccine responses in identical twins.

The source material was PBMCs. These receptor sequences come from a woman under 30 in good health.

The V and J genes are TRBV11-2 and TRBJ2-1, with D hard to call. CDR3 length: 16 residues. Germline lookup yields CDR1 SGHAT and CDR2 FQNNGV. Trimming left V 5 bases short and J 0 bases short, with 14 bases between. The CDR3, as DNA: TGTGCCAGCAGCGCCCTTTCTGGCGACTCCTACAATGAGCAGTTCTTC. Residues: CASSALSGDSYNEQFF.

The table lists this clonotype with many counts. CDR3 sequence: CASSLSGTGYNSPLHF. In DNA form, the CDR3 reads TGCGCCAGCAGCTTGTCCGGGACAGGGTATAATTCACCCCTCCACTTT. The J gene is TRBJ1-6, the V gene TRBV5-1; 9 bases map to TRBD1. Germline V CDR1 and CDR2: SGHRS, YFSETQ. Trimming at V came to 1 base and at J to 4 bases, leaving 3 bases not matched to a gene. This CDR3 has 16 residues.

This clonotype has at least ten counts. The rearrangement links TRBV11-2 to TRBJ1-6; 9 nucleotides match TRBD1. The germline V gene has CDR1 SGHAT and CDR2 FQNNGV. The V segment lost 3 bases and the J segment 7 bases; nucleotides outside the gene matches: 1. The CDR3 covers 14 residues. CDR3 amino acids: CASSFGTGNSPLHF. For the CDR3, the DNA is TGTGCCAGCAGCTTCGGGACAGGGAATTCACCCCTCCACTTT.

The chain has TRBV6-5 and TRBJ2-1, with 8 bases identical to TRBD1. Looked up from germline, CDR1 is MNHEY and CDR2 is SVGAGI. The CDR3 covers 15 residues. V was clipped by 2 bases and J by 10 bases; unmatched bases: 10. The CDR3 reads CASSYGWDRSFEQFF. CDR3 DNA sequence: TGTGCCAGCAGTTACGGGTGGGACAGGTCGTTCGAGCAGTTCTTC.

V is TRBV27 and J is TRBJ1-4; 9 nucleotides agree with TRBD1. Germline V gene lookup returns CDR1 MNHEY and CDR2 SMNVEV (reference sequence). V lost 6 bases to trimming and J lost 0 bases; unmatched junction nucleotides: 5. This CDR3 comprises 16 residues. The CDR3 nucleotides are TGTGCCAGCAGACAAGGGACAGGGACAACTAATGAAAAACTGTTTTTT. Encoded protein: CASRQGTGTTNEKLFF.

This clonotype was detected a few times. The chain has TRBV20-1 and TRBJ1-5; tentatively, D is TRBD1 (5 bases). With 0 bases removed from V and 4 bases from J, the gap between germline ends came to 10 bases. Per the germline V gene, CDR1 is DFQATT and CDR2 is SNEGSKA (reference sequence). This CDR3 is built from 14 residues. The CDR3 spells CSARDLTGNQPQHF. CDR3 DNA sequence: TGCAGTGCTAGAGACCTTACAGGAAATCAGCCCCAGCATTTT.

This clonotype was picked up a small number of times. The chain has TRBV12-3 or TRBV12-4 and TRBJ2-7; 9 nucleotides agree with TRBD1. J was trimmed by 0 bases and V by 7 bases; bases with no gene match: 7. The CDR3 runs 15 residues. Written as DNA, the CDR3 is TGTGCCAGCACCCGGGACAGGGTGAACTCCTACGAGCAGTACGTC. Translated, it gives CASTRDRVNSYEQYV.

This clonotype was recorded a few times. This chain joins TRBV10-3 and TRBJ2-7; TRBD2 aligns across 10 bases. The germline V gene encodes CDR1 ENHRY and CDR2 SYGVKD. V trimming: 6 bases; J trimming: 4 bases; junction bases outside the gene matches: 6. CDR3 length: 14 amino acids. In nucleotides, the CDR3 is TGTGCCATCAGAAGGACTAGCGGCCTTTACGAGCAGTACTTC. Translation: CAIRRTSGLYEQYF.

This chain connects TRBV9 to TRBJ1-3; TRBD1 is a possible D gene (5 bases). The germline V and J ends were trimmed by 4 bases and 0 bases, with 14 bases remaining between them. The CDR3 runs 16 residues. The germline CDR1 and CDR2 sequences are SGDLS and YYNGEE. The CDR3 coding sequence is TGTGCCAGCAGCTTGGGGGATCCTTCCTCTGGAAACACCATATATTTT. The encoded protein is CASSLGDPSSGNTIYF.

This clonotype came up many times. The chain couples TRBV10-2 to TRBJ1-1; 10 nucleotides align to TRBD1. Germline V CDR1 and CDR2: WSHSY, SAAADI. CDR3 size: 16 residues. After removal of 6 bases from V and 1 base from J, the junction contained 8 bases not matched to a gene. The CDR3 sequence is CASRRTGGSGNTEAFF. The CDR3 DNA follows: TGCGCCAGCAGGCGGACAGGGGGGTCGGGGAACACTGAAGCTTTCTTT.

This clonotype was recorded a few times. The chain recombines TRBV6-2 or TRBV6-3 with TRBJ2-1, with D perhaps TRBD1 (6 bases). CDR3 length equals 13 residues. V was pared by 2 bases and J by 6 bases, with 8 bases between. The germline CDR1 and CDR2 sequences are MNHEY and SVGEGT. The CDR3 loop reads CASSYGTFNEQFF. DNA for the CDR3: TGTGCCAGCAGTTACGGGACATTCAATGAGCAGTTCTTC.

The V call is TRBV7-9, the J call TRBJ2-3; 9 bases match TRBD2. CDR3 length: 15 residues. Trimming at V came to 1 base and at J to 2 bases, leaving 1 base not matched to a gene. Germline CDR1 is SEHNR and CDR2 is FQNEAQ (reference sequence). The CDR3 is CASSLVAGDTDTQYF. In DNA form, the CDR3 reads TGTGCCAGCAGCTTAGTAGCGGGAGACACAGATACGCAGTATTTT.

This clonotype was recorded at least ten times. The rearrangement links TRBV9 to TRBJ2-7, with TRBD1 matching over 7 bases. Unmatched junction bases numbered 6, after V lost 3 bases and J lost 0 bases. Germline values: CDR1 SGDLS, CDR2 YYNGEE. CDR3 length: 15 residues. The CDR3 loop reads CASSGTGARSYEQYF. DNA of the CDR3: TGTGCCAGCAGCGGAACAGGGGCCCGCTCCTACGAGCAGTACTTC. The full variable domain, rest sourced from reference TRBV9 and TRBJ2-7, is DSGVTQTPKHLITATGQRVTLRCSPRSGDLSVYWYQQSLDQGLQFLIQYYNGEERAKGNILERFSAQQFPDLHSELNLSSLELGDSALYFCASSGTGARSYEQYFGPGTRLTVT.

The V and J genes are TRBV20-1 and TRBJ2-1; TRBD2 matches 7 bases. Germline V lookup: CDR1 DFQATT, CDR2 SNEGSKA (reference sequence). The CDR3 has 13 residues. The chain's CDR3 is CRGGGSSHNEQFF. CDR3 sequence (DNA): TGCAGGGGGGGGGGGAGTTCCCACAATGAGCAGTTCTTC.

Only a few counts were recorded for this clonotype. The chain has TRBV12-3 or TRBV12-4 and TRBJ2-2, with unresolved D. The CDR3 length is 13 residues. Between the trimmed V and J ends, which lost 7 bases and 1 base, there was a span of 7 bases. CDR3 nucleotides: TGTGCCAGCATCTTAGGGAACACCGGGGAGCTGTTTTTT. Translating gives CASILGNTGELFF.

This clonotype was counted at least ten times. This rearrangement joins TRBV15 to TRBJ2-2; D gene unclear. This CDR3 has 15 residues. Germline CDR1 is LNHNV and CDR2 is YYDKDF (reference sequence). V was shortened by 5 bases and J by 1 base, with 11 bases between the two germline ends. The CDR3 DNA sequence: TGTGCCACCAGCTTCAGGCAGGAGAACACCGGGGAGCTGTTTTTT. Its translation: CATSFRQENTGELFF.

J is TRBJ1-6 and V is TRBV14; D gene ambiguous. Germline CDR1 and CDR2: SGHDN and FVKESK. Deletions cut 2 bases from V and 8 bases from J, with 7 bases between. The CDR3 extends over 13 amino acids. The chain's CDR3 is CASSQQRYSPLHF. CDR3 bases: TGTGCCAGCAGCCAACAAAGGTATTCACCCCTCCACTTT.

In DNA, the CDR3 is TGTGCCAGCAGCTTCCCCCCTAGCGGTAGCACAGATACGCAGTATTTT. This codes for CASSFPPSGSTDTQYF. The J gene is TRBJ2-3, the V gene TRBV5-5; 7 bases align to TRBD2. Germline-derived CDR1 and CDR2 are SGHKS and YYEKEE (reference sequence). This CDR3 spans 16 amino acids. J gave up 0 bases and V 2 bases, and 6 bases lay outside the gene matches.

This clonotype showed up just a few times. The chain recombines TRBV7-9 with TRBJ1-1; the D gene is possibly TRBD1 (5 bases). V dropped 4 bases and J dropped 10 bases, with 19 bases sitting between them. The CDR3 loop spans 14 amino acids. CDR1 and CDR2 from the germline V gene are SEHNR and FQNEAQ (reference sequence). The CDR3 loop reads CASSSHGGDRGAFF. The CDR3 coding sequence is TGTGCCAGCAGCTCCCACGGGGGGGATCGAGGAGCTTTCTTT. Full variable domain (missing parts from reference TRBV7-9 and TRBJ1-1): DTGVSQNPRHKITKRGQNVTFRCDPISEHNRLYWYRQTLGQGPEFLTYFQNEAQLEKSRLLSDRFSAERPKGSFSTLEIQRTEQGDSAMYLCASSSHGGDRGAFFGQGTRLTVV.

The J gene is TRBJ2-3, the V gene TRBV29-1; D is possibly TRBD2 (6 bases). The CDR3 covers 13 residues. Trimming stripped 7 bases from V and 6 bases from J, with 17 bases between. The germline V gene encodes CDR1 SQVTM and CDR2 ANQGSEA. CDR3 in amino acids: CSAERKGGDTQYF. The CDR3 nucleotides read TGCAGCGCCGAAAGGAAAGGAGGGGATACGCAGTATTTT.

This clonotype came up a few times. The chain links TRBV12-3 or TRBV12-4 to TRBJ2-1; TRBD2 matches at 9 bases. The CDR3 is 15 residues long. The V and J ends lost 8 bases and 4 bases, in that order; junction bases with no gene match: 9. CDR3: CASLDSGSWYNEQFF. The CDR3 nucleotides read TGTGCCAGCCTTGATAGCGGGAGTTGGTACAATGAGCAGTTCTTC.

The chain recombines TRBV25-1 with TRBJ1-5; 8 positions agree with TRBD1. Germline V gives CDR1 MGHDK, CDR2 SYGVNS. CDR3 length: 16 amino acids. V was pared by 3 bases and J by 2 bases, with 6 bases of the junction left unmatched. CDR3 protein: CASSESDRAGNQPQHF. In DNA form, the CDR3 reads TGTGCCAGCAGTGAGTCGGACAGGGCCGGCAATCAGCCCCAGCATTTT.

The sample holds a few counts of this clonotype. V is TRBV29-1 and J is TRBJ1-1; D ambiguous. The germline V gene encodes CDR1 SQVTM and CDR2 ANQGSEA. The V gene lost 3 bases and the J gene lost 1 base, with 6 bases spanning the gap. The CDR3 runs 12 residues. CDR3 residues: CSVEWSNTEAFF. The CDR3 coding sequence is TGCAGCGTTGAGTGGTCGAACACTGAAGCTTTCTTT.

This clonotype was detected a few times. This chain connects TRBV18 to TRBJ1-1, with D tentatively TRBD1 (5 bases). With 5 bases removed from V and 4 bases from J, the gap between germline ends came to 20 bases. The CDR3 is 16 residues long. Germline lookup yields CDR1 KGHSH and CDR2 LQKENI. CDR3 sequence (DNA): TGTGCCAGCTCATTTCAGACAGTGGGGGATGGCACTGAAGCTTTCTTT. Protein sequence: CASSFQTVGDGTEAFF.

This clonotype was seen at least ten times. V gene TRBV6-4 combines with J gene TRBJ1-2; D unclear. This CDR3 has 12 residues. V lost 3 bases to trimming and J lost 2 bases, with 4 bases between them. Germline V lookup: CDR1 MRHNA, CDR2 SNTAGT. The CDR3 sequence is CASSEGNYGYTF. The CDR3 coding sequence is TGTGCCAGCAGTGAGGGGAACTATGGCTACACCTTC.

The sample holds many counts of this clonotype. The chain employs TRBV29-1 and TRBJ1-1; maybe TRBD1 (5 bases). V was shortened by 7 bases and J by 7 bases, with 10 bases between the two germline ends. The germline gives CDR1 SQVTM, CDR2 ANQGSEA. This CDR3 is built from 10 residues. The CDR3, as DNA: TGCAGCGGGGGGGGAAATGAAGCTTTCTTT. Encoded protein: CSGGGNEAFF.

The CDR3 is CSVEGASGGSLYNEQFF. CDR3 nucleotide sequence: TGCAGCGTTGAAGGGGCTAGCGGGGGGTCCCTGTACAATGAGCAGTTCTTC. This chain uses TRBV29-1 with TRBJ2-1; 11 bases fit TRBD2. Germline CDR1 SQVTM, CDR2 ANQGSEA. With 1 base clipped from V and 4 bases from J, the junction kept 9 bases outside the gene matches. The CDR3 consists of 17 residues.

This clonotype has a handful of counts. The chain couples TRBV28 to TRBJ2-7; D gene ambiguous. V gave up 5 bases and J gave up 6 bases, with 8 bases separating them. Looked up from germline, CDR1 is MDHEN and CDR2 is SYDVKM. This CDR3 is 11 amino acids long. The CDR3 sequence is CASSTYFEQYF. The CDR3 nucleotides read TGTGCCAGCAGTACCTATTTCGAGCAGTACTTC.

V gene TRBV6-1 combines with J gene TRBJ1-1; 12 nucleotides line up with TRBD1. V was pared by 5 bases and J by 5 bases, with 15 bases of the junction left unmatched. Germline V gene data show CDR1 as MNHNS and CDR2 as SASEGT. This CDR3 spans 18 amino acids. The CDR3 sequence: CASSHKPRDRGPFTEAFF. The CDR3 bases are TGTGCCAGCAGTCATAAACCACGGGACAGGGGGCCCTTTACTGAAGCTTTCTTT.